These T cell receptor beta chains were read from a single sample in a study of cytomegalovirus exposure and HLA in healthy donors. Assay: immunoSEQ multiplex PCR; the TCRdb copy retains only in-frame clones and omits some. The sample yields 75,000 to 100,000 clones, 55% to 75% seen once. Sequencing input: PBMCs. The origin of the receptors is a man in his fifties or sixties in good health and CMV-seronegative. Both conserved end residues are part of each CDR3. A D gene is named only where the DNA matches it firmly. The size field is filled for only some rows; it gives once, few, many or a size class.

v_gene	abundance	j_gene	d_gene	CDR3nt	CDR3aa
TRBV5-4	few	TRBJ2-7	TRBD2	TGTGCCAGCAGCTCGTCAAGCGGGAGGAGCTCCTACGAGCAGTACTTC	CASSSSSGRSSYEQYF
TRBV6-6	NA	TRBJ1-1	NA	TGTGCCAGCAGTTACTCGTCTTGGGGCCCTGAAGCTTTCTTT	CASSYSSWGPEAFF
TRBV12-2	NA	TRBJ2-1	NA	TGTGCAAGTCGCATAAACCCGCAGGGGTCCAATGAGCAGTTCTTC	CASRINPQGSNEQFF
TRBV5-6	NA	TRBJ2-4	NA	TGTGCCAGCAGCAACCGGGGCAGGGGAAACATTCAGTACTTC	CASSNRGRGNIQYF
TRBV6-6	few	TRBJ2-4	NA	TGTGCCAGCAGCACGGGCAAAAACATTCAGTACTTC	CASSTGKNIQYF
TRBV5-1	NA	TRBJ1-1	TRBD1	TGCGCCAGCAGCCTGGGACAGGGCTCCGAAGCTTTCTTT	CASSLGQGSEAFF
TRBV2	NA	TRBJ2-7	TRBD2	TGTGCCAGCAGACCCGGGACTAGCGGGGGCCCCCGACCTTACGAGCAGTACTTC	CASRPGTSGGPRPYEQYF
TRBV2	NA	TRBJ2-5	TRBD1	TGTGCCAGCAGTGGGGGACAGGGGGCAGGGGAGACCCAGTACTTC	CASSGGQGAGETQYF
TRBV7-8	NA	TRBJ2-7	TRBD2	TGTGCCAGCAGCTCGATAGCGGGGATGGGCTACGAGCAGTACTTC	CASSSIAGMGYEQYF
TRBV29-1	NA	TRBJ2-1	NA	TGCAGCGTTGAGCCAACTACTCATGAGCAGTTCTTC	CSVEPTTHEQFF
TRBV14	NA	TRBJ2-1	NA	TGTGCCAGCAGCCCTAGACAGAGCGCCTACAATGAGCAGTTCTTC	CASSPRQSAYNEQFF
TRBV7-9	NA	TRBJ2-5	TRBD1	TGTGCCAGCAGCTCACCAGGGGGATACCAAGAGACCCAGTACTTC	CASSSPGGYQETQYF
TRBV29-1	NA	TRBJ2-7	NA	TGCAGCGTGGTCAGGGGTAGCTCCTACGAGCAGTACTTC	CSVVRGSSYEQYF
TRBV27	few	TRBJ2-1	TRBD2	TGTGCCAGCAGCCCGGGGGGTCCGGGGTACAATGAGCAGTTCTTC	CASSPGGPGYNEQFF